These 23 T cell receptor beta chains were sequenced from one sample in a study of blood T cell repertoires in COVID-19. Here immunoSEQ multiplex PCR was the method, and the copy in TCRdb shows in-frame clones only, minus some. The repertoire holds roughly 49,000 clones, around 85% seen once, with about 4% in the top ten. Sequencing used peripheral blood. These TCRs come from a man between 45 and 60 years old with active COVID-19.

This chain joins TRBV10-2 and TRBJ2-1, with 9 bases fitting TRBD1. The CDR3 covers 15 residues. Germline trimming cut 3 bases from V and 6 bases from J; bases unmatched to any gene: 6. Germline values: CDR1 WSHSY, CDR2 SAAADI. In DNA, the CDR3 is TGCGCCAGCAGTGACCCGGGACAGGGTATCAATGAGCAGTTCTTC. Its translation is CASSDPGQGINEQFF.

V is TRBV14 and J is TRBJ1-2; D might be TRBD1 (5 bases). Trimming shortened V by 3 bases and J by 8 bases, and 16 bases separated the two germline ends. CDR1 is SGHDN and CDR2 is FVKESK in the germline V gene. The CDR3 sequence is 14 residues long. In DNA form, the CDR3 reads TGTGCCAGCAGCCACCAAGGACAATTTGGAGGCTACACCTTC. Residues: CASSHQGQFGGYTF. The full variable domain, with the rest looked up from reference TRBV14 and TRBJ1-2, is EAGVTQFPSHSVIEKGQTVTLRCDPISGHDNLYWYRRVMGKEIKFLLHFVKESKQDESGMPNNRFLAERTGGTYSTLKVQPAELEDSGVYFCASSHQGQFGGYTFGSGTRLTVV.

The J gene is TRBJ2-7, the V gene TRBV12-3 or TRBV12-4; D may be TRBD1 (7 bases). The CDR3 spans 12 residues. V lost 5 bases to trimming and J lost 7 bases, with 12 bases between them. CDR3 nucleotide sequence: TGTGCCAGCAGTGGGGACAGCGGGGAGCAGTACTTC. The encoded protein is CASSGDSGEQYF.

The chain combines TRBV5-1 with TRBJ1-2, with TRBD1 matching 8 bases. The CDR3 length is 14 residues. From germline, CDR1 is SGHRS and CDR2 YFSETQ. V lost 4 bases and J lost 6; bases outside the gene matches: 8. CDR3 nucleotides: TGCGCCAGCAGCATCGACAGGGGCAGTAATGGCTACACCTTC. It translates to CASSIDRGSNGYTF.

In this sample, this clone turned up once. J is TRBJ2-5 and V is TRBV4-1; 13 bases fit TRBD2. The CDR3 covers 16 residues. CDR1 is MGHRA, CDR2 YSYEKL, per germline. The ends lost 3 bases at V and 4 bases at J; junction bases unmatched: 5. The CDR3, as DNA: TGCGCCAGCAGCCAGCTACTAGCGGGGGGGCTAGAGACCCAGTACTTC. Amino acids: CASSQLLAGGLETQYF.

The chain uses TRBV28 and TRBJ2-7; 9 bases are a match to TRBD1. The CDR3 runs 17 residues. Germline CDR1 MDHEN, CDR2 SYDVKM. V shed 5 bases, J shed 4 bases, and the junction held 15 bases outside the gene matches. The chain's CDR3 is CASSLVGGPGQGYEQYF. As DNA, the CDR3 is TGTGCCAGCAGTCTTGTGGGGGGGCCGGGACAGGGTTACGAGCAGTACTTC.

CDR3 coding DNA: TGTGCCAGCAGCGCCCGGACAGGGTCCACAGATACGCAGTATTTT. Amino acid sequence: CASSARTGSTDTQYF. The chain recombines TRBV9 with TRBJ2-3; 8 bases fit TRBD1. The germline V gene has CDR1 SGDLS and CDR2 YYNGEE. The CDR3 loop spans 15 amino acids. Germline trimming cut 3 bases from V and 2 bases from J; bases unmatched to any gene: 5.

The CDR3 sequence: CASSHPAPGGAEAFF. Written as DNA, the CDR3 is TGCGCCAGCAGCCACCCAGCGCCGGGGGGCGCTGAAGCTTTCTTT. This rearrangement joins TRBV4-1 to TRBJ1-1; a possible D gene is TRBD1 (6 bases). CDR3 length: 15 amino acids. The ends were cut back, 3 bases at V and 6 bases at J, with 17 bases in the middle. The germline gives CDR1 MGHRA, CDR2 YSYEKL.

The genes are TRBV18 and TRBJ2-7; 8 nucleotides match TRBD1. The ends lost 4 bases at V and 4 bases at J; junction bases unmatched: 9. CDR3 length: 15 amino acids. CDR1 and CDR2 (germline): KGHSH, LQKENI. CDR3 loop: CASSHTDRVRYEQYF. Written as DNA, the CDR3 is TGTGCCAGCTCACACACGGACAGGGTGAGGTACGAGCAGTACTTC.

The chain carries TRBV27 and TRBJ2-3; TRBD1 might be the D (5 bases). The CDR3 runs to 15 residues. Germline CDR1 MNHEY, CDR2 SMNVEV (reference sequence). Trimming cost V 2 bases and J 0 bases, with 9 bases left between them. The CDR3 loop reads CASSLGAASTDTQYF. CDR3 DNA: TGTGCCAGCAGTTTAGGGGCAGCTAGCACAGATACGCAGTATTTT.

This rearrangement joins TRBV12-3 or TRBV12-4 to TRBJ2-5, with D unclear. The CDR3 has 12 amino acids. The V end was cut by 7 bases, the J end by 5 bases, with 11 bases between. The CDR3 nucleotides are TGTGCCAGCACCCCGGGTGGGGAGACCCAGTACTTC. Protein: CASTPGGETQYF.

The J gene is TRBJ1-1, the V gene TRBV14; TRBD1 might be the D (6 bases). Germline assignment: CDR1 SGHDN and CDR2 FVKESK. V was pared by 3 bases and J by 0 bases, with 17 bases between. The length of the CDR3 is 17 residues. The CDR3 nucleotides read TGTGCCAGCAGCCATCGTGCGGGGGCGGCTATGAACACTGAAGCTTTCTTT. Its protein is CASSHRAGAAMNTEAFF.

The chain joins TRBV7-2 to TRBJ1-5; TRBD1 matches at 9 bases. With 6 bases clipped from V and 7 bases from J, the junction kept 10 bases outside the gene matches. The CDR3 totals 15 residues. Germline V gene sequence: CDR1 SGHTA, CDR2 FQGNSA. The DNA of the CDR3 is TGTGCCAGCAGTCAACTTGGACAGGGGAGGCAGCCCCAGCATTTT. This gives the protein CASSQLGQGRQPQHF.

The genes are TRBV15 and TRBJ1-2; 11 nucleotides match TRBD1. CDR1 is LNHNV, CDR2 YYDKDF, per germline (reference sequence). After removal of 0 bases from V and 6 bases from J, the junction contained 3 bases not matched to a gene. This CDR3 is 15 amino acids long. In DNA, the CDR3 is TGTGCCACCAGCAGAGATCGGACAGGGGGCAATGGCTACACCTTC. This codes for CATSRDRTGGNGYTF.

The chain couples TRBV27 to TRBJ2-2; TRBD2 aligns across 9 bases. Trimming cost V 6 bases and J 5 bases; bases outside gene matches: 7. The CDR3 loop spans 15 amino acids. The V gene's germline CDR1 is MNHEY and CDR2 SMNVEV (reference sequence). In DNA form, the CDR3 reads TGTGCCAGCAGCCGAAGCGGGGGGCGGACCGGGGAGCTGTTTTTT. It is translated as CASSRSGGRTGELFF.

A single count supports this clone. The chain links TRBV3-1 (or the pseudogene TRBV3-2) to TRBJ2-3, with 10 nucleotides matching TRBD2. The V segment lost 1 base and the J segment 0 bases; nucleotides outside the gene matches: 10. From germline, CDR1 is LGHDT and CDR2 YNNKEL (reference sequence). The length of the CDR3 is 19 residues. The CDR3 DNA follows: TGTGCCAGCAGCCAAGGTTGGGCTAGCGGGGGCCATAGCACAGATACGCAGTATTTT. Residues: CASSQGWASGGHSTDTQYF.

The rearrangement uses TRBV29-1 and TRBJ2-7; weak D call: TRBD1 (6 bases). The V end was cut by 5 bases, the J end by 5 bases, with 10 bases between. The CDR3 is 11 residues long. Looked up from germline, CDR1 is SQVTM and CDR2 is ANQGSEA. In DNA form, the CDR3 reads TGCAGCGTTCGGCCAGGGGACGAGCAGTACTTC. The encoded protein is CSVRPGDEQYF.

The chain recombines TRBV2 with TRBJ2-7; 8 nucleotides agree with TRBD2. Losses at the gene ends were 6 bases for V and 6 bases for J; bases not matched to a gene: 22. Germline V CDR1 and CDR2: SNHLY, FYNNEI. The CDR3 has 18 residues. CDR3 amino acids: CASRTLSGASGGFGEQYF. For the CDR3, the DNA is TGTGCCAGCAGAACGCTTTCCGGTGCGAGCGGGGGTTTCGGCGAGCAGTACTTC.

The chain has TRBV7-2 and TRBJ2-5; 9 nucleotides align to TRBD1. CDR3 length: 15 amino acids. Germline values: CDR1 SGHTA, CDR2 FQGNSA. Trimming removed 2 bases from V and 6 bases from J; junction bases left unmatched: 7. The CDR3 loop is CASSLSRQGEKTQYF. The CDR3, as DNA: TGTGCCAGCAGCTTATCGAGACAGGGGGAGAAGACCCAGTACTTC. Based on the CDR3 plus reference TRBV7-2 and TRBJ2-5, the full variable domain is GAGVSQSPSNKVTEKGKDVELRCDPISGHTALYWYRQSLGQGLEFLIYFQGNSAPDKSGLPSDRFSAERTGGSVSTLTIQRTQQEDSAVYLCASSLSRQGEKTQYFGPGTRLLVL.

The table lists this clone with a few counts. CDR3 coding DNA: TGTGCCACCAGTGATTGGACTAGCGGAGCAGATACGCAGTATTTT. It yields the protein CATSDWTSGADTQYF. The chain joins TRBV24-1 to TRBJ2-3; 10 nucleotides line up with TRBD2. There are 15 residues in the CDR3. Germline V gene data show CDR1 as KGHDR and CDR2 as SFDVKD. Trimming cost V 2 bases and J 4 bases; bases outside gene matches: 2.

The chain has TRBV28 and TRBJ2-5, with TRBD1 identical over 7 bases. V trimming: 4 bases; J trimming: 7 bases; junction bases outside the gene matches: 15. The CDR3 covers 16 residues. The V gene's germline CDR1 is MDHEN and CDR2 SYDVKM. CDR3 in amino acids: CASSSLWDRERGTQYF. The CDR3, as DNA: TGTGCCAGCAGTTCCCTATGGGACAGAGAACGAGGGACCCAGTACTTC.

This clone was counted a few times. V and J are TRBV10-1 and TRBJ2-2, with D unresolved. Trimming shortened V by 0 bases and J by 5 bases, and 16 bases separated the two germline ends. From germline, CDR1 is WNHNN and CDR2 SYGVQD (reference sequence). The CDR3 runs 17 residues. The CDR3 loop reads CASSESLTGSWTGELFF. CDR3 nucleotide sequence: TGCGCCAGCAGTGAGTCGCTGACTGGATCTTGGACCGGGGAGCTGTTTTTT.

This chain's CDR3 is CASSQNYRGAYTEAFF. CDR3 sequence (DNA): TGCGCCAGCAGCCAGAACTACAGGGGTGCGTACACTGAAGCTTTCTTT. The chain joins TRBV4-3 to TRBJ1-1; 7 bases fit TRBD1. The CDR3 sequence is 16 residues long. The germline V gene has CDR1 LGHNA and CDR2 YSLEER. J lost 3 bases, V lost 3 bases, and 10 bases had no gene match.